This is a list of T cell receptor beta chains from one sample in a study of blood T cells in healthy people across ages. TCRdb analysed the 5' RACE reads with MiXCR anew, one entry per CDR3 protein. The table includes 700,000 to 850,000 distinct CDR3 sequences, around 36% detected once. The sequenced sample was blood. Receptors originate from a man between 18 and 35 years old in good health. Each CDR3 is given with its conserved first and last residue. D genes are given only for firm matches. Where a row states a size, it is once, few, many or the class of an expanded clone; other rows omit it.

.	TRBJ1-4	TRBV13	TRBD1	TGTGCCAGCAGTTCAGGGGGGAGGCTTGAAAAACTGTTTTTT	CASSSGGRLEKLFF
.	TRBJ2-7	TRBV11-2	TRBD1	TGTGCCAGCAGCTTAGATCCCCAGGGGGCCGCGGTTTACGAGCAGTACTTC	CASSLDPQGAAVYEQYF
.	TRBJ2-5	TRBV7-6	.	TGTGCCAGCAGCCCGCGGGACGGCCTATACGAGACCCAGTACTTC	CASSPRDGLYETQYF
few	TRBJ2-1	TRBV6-4	TRBD1	TGTGCCAGCAGTGACTGGACAGGGGGCGATGAGCAGTTCTTC	CASSDWTGGDEQFF
few	TRBJ1-2	TRBV20-1	.	TGCAGTGCTAGAGCCTACGGAGGGATCTATGGCTACACCTTC	CSARAYGGIYGYTF
.	TRBJ2-1	TRBV20-1	.	TGCAGTGCTCCGAGCGGTCCCTTTTACAATGAGCAGTTCTTC	CSAPSGPFYNEQFF
many	TRBJ2-1	TRBV2	.	TGTGCCAGCCCGGGGGCTTACAATGAGCAGTTCTTC	CASPGAYNEQFF
once	TRBJ2-3	TRBV9	TRBD2	TGTACCAGCAGCGTGTGGATGGGGAGCGGGGGGGTAGGAGATACGCAGTATTTT	CTSSVWMGSGGVGDTQYF
.	TRBJ2-5	TRBV4-2	.	TGTGCCAGCAGCCAAGCAGGGCGGGAAGAGACCCAGTACTTC	CASSQAGREETQYF
few	TRBJ2-2	TRBV27	TRBD2	TGTGCCAGCAGTTTAAGACTAGCGGGGAAGACCGGGGAGCTGTTTTTT	CASSLRLAGKTGELFF
.	TRBJ2-1	TRBV5-5	.	TGTGCCAGCAGCTCAGGGATTGGCTCCTACGAGCAGTTCTTC	CASSSGIGSYEQFF